This section outlines one T cell receptor (beta chain) sequence together with its context. Its antigen is still unknown. The sample originates from a study of post-analysis software for immune sequencing data. Whole-study context: Clinical courses comprised relapsing-remitting, secondary progressive and progressive-relapsing multiple sclerosis.

Study results and caveats: Diversity measured as normalized Chao1 was significantly lower in multiple sclerosis patients than in controls. In patients, roughly 5 TRBV segments were more frequent than in controls, with TRBV5-6, TRBV5-1 and TRBV20-1 among them.

From germline, CDR1 is DFQATT and CDR2 SNEGSKA (reference sequence). This CDR3 comprises 13 residues. Trimming left V 5 bases short and J 1 base short, with 11 bases between. Researchers reported that TCR beta cDNA libraries carried unique molecular identifiers. T cells numbering roughly 0.95 to 10 million gave rise to 400,000 to 550,000 cDNA molecules. TCRdb recomputed calls from the PCR reads with MiXCR, one row per CDR3 protein. The table lists 450,000 or so distinct CDR3 sequences, 40% to 55% of them singletons, with 12% in the top ten. The V gene is TRBV20-1, the J gene TRBJ1-1; D gene uncertain. Sequences were obtained from blood. The sequence was collected from a girl between 10 and 17 years old with multiple sclerosis. For the CDR3, the DNA is TGCAGTGCTCCCCTCATCCGGAACACTGAAGCTTTCTTT. Protein sequence: CSAPLIRNTEAFF.